This T cell receptor (beta chain) originates from a study of T cell repertoires in cytomegalovirus infection. TCRdb processed the reads anew with MiXCR; each CDR3 protein has one entry. This table holds around 280,000 distinct CDR3 sequences, roughly a tenth found once. The V end lost 2 bases, the J end lost 2 bases, and 13 bases lay between the germline ends. The CDR3 is 15 residues long. From germline, CDR1 is SEHNR and CDR2 FQNEAQ (reference sequence). This clonotype was counted many times. The TCR was taken from a human donor in good health (CMV status not recorded). Some clones in this sample may be carry-over from other donors' samples. The material sequenced was PBMCs. V gene TRBV7-9 combines with J gene TRBJ2-7, with TRBD1 as a possible D gene (6 bases). Here the CDR3 reads CASSLSPTGPYEQYF. CDR3 sequence (DNA): TGTGCCAGCAGCTTATCTCCCACAGGGCCCTACGAGCAGTACTTC. Filled out from reference TRBV7-9 and TRBJ2-7, the complete variable domain reads DTGVSQNPRHKITKRGQNVTFRCDPISEHNRLYWYRQTLGQGPEFLTYFQNEAQLEKSRLLSDRFSAERPKGSFSTLEIQRTEQGDSAMYLCASSLSPTGPYEQYFGPGTRLTVT.